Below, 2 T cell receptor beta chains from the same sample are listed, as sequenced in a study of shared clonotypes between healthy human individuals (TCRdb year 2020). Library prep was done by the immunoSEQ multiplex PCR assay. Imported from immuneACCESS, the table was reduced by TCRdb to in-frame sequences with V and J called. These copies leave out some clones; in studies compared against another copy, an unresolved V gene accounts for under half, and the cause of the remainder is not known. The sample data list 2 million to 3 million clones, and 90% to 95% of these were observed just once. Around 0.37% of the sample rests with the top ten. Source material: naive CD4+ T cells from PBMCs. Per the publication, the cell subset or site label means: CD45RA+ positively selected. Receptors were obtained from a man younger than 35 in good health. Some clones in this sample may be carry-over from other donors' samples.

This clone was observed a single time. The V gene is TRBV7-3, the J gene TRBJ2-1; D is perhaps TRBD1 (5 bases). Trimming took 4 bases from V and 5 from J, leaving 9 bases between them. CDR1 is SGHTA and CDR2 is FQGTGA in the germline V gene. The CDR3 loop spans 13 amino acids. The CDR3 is CASSSDRDNEQFF. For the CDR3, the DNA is TGTGCCAGCAGCTCCGACAGAGACAATGAGCAGTTCTTC.

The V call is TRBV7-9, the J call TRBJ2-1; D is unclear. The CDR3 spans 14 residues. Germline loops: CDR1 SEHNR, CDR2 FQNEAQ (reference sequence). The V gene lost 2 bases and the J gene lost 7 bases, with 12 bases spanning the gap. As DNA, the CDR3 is TGTGCCAGCAGCTTAAAATTTCCAGCGAATGAGCAGTTCTTC. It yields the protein CASSLKFPANEQFF.